This T cell receptor beta chain was documented in a study of cytomegalovirus exposure and HLA in healthy donors. Comment on this clone: Its antigen is as yet unknown.

Study results and limitations: Upon later analysis, HLA-associated TCR beta chains proved more clonally expanded than other, equally common chains. Sequencing artifact likely explains a cluster of highly shared sequence variants.

Germline values: CDR1 ENHRY, CDR2 SYGVKD. This CDR3 has 17 residues. V gave up 2 bases and J gave up 2 bases; unmatched junction bases: 8. The PCR employed 60 Vbeta primers together with 13 Jbeta primers. Sequencing used immunoSEQ multiplex PCR; TCRdb keeps in-frame clones, though not all of them. Counted here are 120,000 to 150,000 clones, nearly 80% occurring once; the ten biggest clones make up about 2.9%. Healthy bone marrow donors supplied every sample. This TCR came from a man aged 40-49 years in good health and CMV-seropositive. The chain uses TRBV10-3 and TRBJ1-5; TRBD1 matches 8 bases. The sample taken for sequencing was PBMCs. The CDR3 protein is CAISEGQGARGNQPQHF. CDR3 DNA sequence: TGTGCCATCAGTGAGGGGCAGGGGGCGAGGGGCAATCAGCCCCAGCATTTT.